Here is one TCR beta chain with its context. Its antigen is unknown. V lost 3 bases to trimming and J lost 6 bases, with 14 bases between them. The CDR3 covers 14 residues. Germline lookup yields CDR1 SGHAT and CDR2 FQDESV (reference sequence). Using immunoSEQ multiplex PCR, the repertoire was profiled, and TCRdb retains in-frame clones only, with some absent. This repertoire shows 90,000 to 100,000 clones, 85% to 90% found once; its top ten account for roughly 3.5%. The entry originates in a study of T cell responses to AZD1222 COVID-19 vaccine. Study information: Doses given second, at about 4 or about 12 weeks, were pooled.

Findings and caveats of the study: The donor cohort was predominantly white British with a female majority, and clonal diversity may have been underestimated. Vaccine-associated CD4 TCRs ranged over spike, dominating at 160-218 and 743-854. Only after the peak T cell response were repertoires sampled.

The chain recombines TRBV11-1 with TRBJ1-2, with D hard to call. The receptor comes from an adult in good health. The sequenced sample was peripheral blood, obtained on day 0 of AZD1222 vaccination. CDR3 residues: CASSLNGYGDGYTF. In DNA, the CDR3 is TGTGCCAGCAGCTTGAATGGTTACGGGGATGGCTACACCTTC.